Below, one T cell receptor beta chain is given with its context. This clonotype was detected ten times or more. Its antigen remains unidentified. Qualities for individual bases were not recorded, and no much larger clone is one base off. TCR beta CDR3 regions were amplified from RNA transcripts. The first round of RT-PCR for the TCR CDR3 was performed with the HTBI primer set and the Qiagen OneStep RT-PCR kit. The libraries were constructed in a second round of multiplex PCR and then size-selected and purified. Sequencing of the libraries was done on an Illumina HiSeq2000 using paired-end 100 bp reads. In the source study's methods: SOAPnuke was used to process the raw data, throwing out any read that contained adapters or uncalled bases, had a mean Phred below 15, or lacked an exact constant-primer or identifier match. COPE v1.2.5 was used to merge high-quality paired reads, and clonotypes were defined as unique nucleotide sequences. Clonotypes were aligned to IMGT TRBV, TRBD and TRBJ reference segments using MiTCR v1.1. Only V-J combinations with frequency above 0.0001, covering approximately 99% of repertoires, were analysed. The TCS score was defined as F50 (clonal expansion) divided by E x V (chaos), with BLOSUM62-based TCRdist calculated between CDR3 peptides within each V-J. Welch's t-statistics and random forest reduced roughly 540 V-J features to 13, which were used in a naive Bayes classifier (R e1071). TCRdb trimmed the raw reads at Q25, called clones with MiXCR and kept productive beta chains. Each CDR3 protein gets just one entry, which takes the most common genes and DNA from the rows behind it. TCRdb's processing, not the study's, gives the V and J calls here. This sample lists fewer than 500,000 distinct CDR3 sequences; roughly 13% were detected once. Clones ranked in the top ten supply 20% to 25% of the sample.

Relative to germline, V is 3 bases shorter and J is 4 bases shorter, with 12 bases between their ends. The CDR3 measures 15 amino acids from cysteine to phenylalanine. This entry keeps only the CDR3 DNA: 45 bases, framed from base 1. The data are from a study of T cells in Graves' hyperthyroidism and ophthalmopathy (dated by TCRdb to the late 2010s). For the wider study: Peripheral blood was sampled at the time of initial diagnosis, prior to any treatment. To identify TCR V-J signatures that set the groups apart, the researchers used a discovery cohort of roughly 100 patients, made up of 40 to 45 with Graves' ophthalmopathy and 55 to 65 with stable Graves' hyperthyroidism. Prospective prediction of ophthalmopathy was tested in an independent validation cohort of 18 to 20 hyperthyroidism patients and around 16 patients who later progressed to ophthalmopathy. The 100 discovery patients were divided at random into training and test sets in a 7:3 ratio. The study also compared thyroid tissue and blood T-cell repertoires from five or six Graves' hyperthyroidism patients. Following sampling, methimazole starting at 30 mg daily was given to hyperthyroidism patients, and high-dose intravenous methylprednisolone was given to ophthalmopathy patients. TCR Vbeta CDR3 sequencing of roughly 140 peripheral blood samples (over 40 ophthalmopathy, 70 to 85 hyperthyroidism and 17 progressor patients) is reported in the paper. Summary of the overall study and its limitations: In validation, the model predicted progression to ophthalmopathy with approximately 71% sensitivity and over 72% specificity, a median of around 6.6 months before onset. Most expanded thyroid clonotypes (frequency above 0.001) were also detected in blood, suggesting blood repertoires may reflect thyroid immune responses. A model built on a 13 V-J signature distinguished ophthalmopathy from stable hyperthyroidism, reaching about 88% sensitivity and around 81% specificity in cross-validation and 80%/75% in testing. Sample size was not statistically predetermined, and blinding of investigators to group allocation was not performed.

Hyperthyroidism patients were aged 18 to 65 years and newly diagnosed, with disease duration of less than 2 months. Patients with uncontrolled infections, other autoimmune diseases, pregnancy or lactation were excluded. Diagnoses were established on the basis of clinical symptoms, serum thyroxine and TRAb, thyroid ultrasound, and orbital computed tomography. Blood from progressor patients was collected at the time of first diagnosis with hyperthyroidism, before any ophthalmopathy symptoms had appeared. PBMCs were isolated from about 10 ml of fresh peripheral blood by Ficoll-Paque density gradient centrifugation. Progressor patients were defined as those initially diagnosed with Graves' hyperthyroidism in whom ophthalmopathy developed during follow-up. Total RNA was extracted using Trizol reagent, and RNA quality was assessed on an Agilent 2100 Bioanalyzer.

Material for sequencing was blood. The origin of this receptor is a man aged 25 to 40 with Graves' hyperthyroidism that later progressed to Graves' ophthalmopathy. The chain joins TRBV12-3 or TRBV12-4 to TRBJ2-2; the D gene assignment is ambiguous. The CDR3 protein is CASSLNREGTGELFF. The DNA is TGTGCCAGCAGTTTGAATCGCGAAGGCACCGGGGAGCTGTTTTTT.